The 24 T cell receptor beta chains below all came from one sample that was sequenced in a study of graft-versus-host responses after intestinal transplantation (dated by TCRdb to about 2021). The library came from the immunoSEQ multiplex PCR assay. What TCRdb holds here is the immuneACCESS table cut down to in-frame rearrangements. Part of the clones is not present; checked against another copy, under half of the missing clones reflect an unresolved V gene, and the others are unexplained. For this sample the table gives about 15,000 clones, of which around 35% were detected only once. The ten largest clones capture about 3.5% of the sample. What the time point label conveys for this sample: cells obtained before transplantation from donor or recipient. The sample was alloreactive CD4+ T cells from a mixed lymphocyte reaction culture, taken before intestinal transplant. Explained via the paper, the cell subset or site label denotes: CFSE-low proliferating T cells sorted from approximately 6-day pre-transplant mixed lymphocyte reaction (GvH or HvG direction). These receptors came from a human patient who received an intestinal transplant.

The V gene is TRBV11-3, the J gene TRBJ1-3, with D unresolved. The CDR3 contains 14 residues. Trimming stripped 6 bases from V and 2 bases from J, with 11 bases between. Germline values: CDR1 SGHNT, CDR2 YENEEA. The CDR3 protein is CASSHSGTGNTIYF. The CDR3 DNA follows: TGTGCCAGCAGTCACTCGGGGACTGGAAACACCATATATTTT.

A few counts support this clone. The V call is TRBV7-9, the J call TRBJ1-2; D is undetermined. Per germline, CDR1 SEHNR and CDR2 FQNEAQ (reference sequence). CDR3 length: 12 residues. Trimming removed 4 bases from V and 4 bases from J, with 7 bases in between. CDR3 protein: CASSSRIYGYTF. The CDR3 DNA is TGTGCCAGCAGCTCCCGTATCTATGGCTACACCTTC.

J is TRBJ1-2 and V is TRBV19; tentatively, D is TRBD1 (5 bases). This CDR3 comprises 13 residues. V lost 0 bases and J lost 7, with 9 bases in between. Germline CDR1 is LNHDA and CDR2 is SQIVND (reference sequence). The CDR3 DNA sequence: TGTGCCAGTAGTATAGATCCAGGGACTGGCTACACCTTC. Encoded protein: CASSIDPGTGYTF.

The table lists this clone with a few counts. The chain combines TRBV4-2 with TRBJ1-5; no clear D gene. V lost 0 bases and J lost 0, with 9 bases in between. The CDR3 has 16 residues. Per germline, CDR1 LGHNA and CDR2 YNFKEQ. The CDR3, as DNA: TGTGCCAGCAGCCAAGACGGCAGCCATAGCAATCAGCCCCAGCATTTT. It yields the protein CASSQDGSHSNQPQHF.

This clone appeared a few times. This chain links TRBV7-9 with TRBJ1-1, with D uncertain. Trimming stripped 4 bases from V and 4 bases from J, with 13 bases between. Germline V gives CDR1 SEHNR, CDR2 FQNEAQ (reference sequence). This CDR3 is built from 14 residues. CDR3 sequence (DNA): TGTGCCAGCAGCTCCCAAACACGGCCCACTGAAGCTTTCTTT. Translating it yields CASSSQTRPTEAFF.

The rearrangement joins TRBV6-1 to TRBJ1-5; D perhaps matches TRBD1 (5 bases). The CDR3 is 14 residues long. Looked up from germline, CDR1 is MNHNS and CDR2 is SASEGT. Deletions cut 6 bases from V and 4 bases from J, with 13 bases between. CDR3: CASSRRDPNQPQHF. The CDR3 DNA sequence: TGTGCCAGCAGCCGCAGGGACCCGAATCAGCCCCAGCATTTT.

V usage is TRBV4-3 and J usage is TRBJ2-7; TRBD2 aligns across 7 bases. V was clipped by 0 bases and J by 2 bases; unmatched bases: 7. There are 16 residues in the CDR3. Germline values: CDR1 LGHNA, CDR2 YSLEER. The CDR3 protein is CASSQERFGGTYEQYF. CDR3 sequence (DNA): TGCGCCAGCAGCCAAGAAAGATTCGGGGGGACCTACGAGCAGTACTTC.

This clone was counted only a few times. The J gene is TRBJ2-5, the V gene TRBV18; D call uncertain. The CDR3 extends over 12 amino acids. CDR1 and CDR2 from the germline V gene are KGHSH and LQKENI. V was shortened by 2 bases and J by 4 bases, with 5 bases between the two germline ends. DNA of the CDR3: TGTGCCAGCTCACCAAGTGGAGAGACCCAGTACTTC. Amino acid sequence: CASSPSGETQYF.

This clone was seen more than once but under ten times. The chain combines TRBV7-2 with TRBJ1-6; 12 positions match TRBD1. The germline gives CDR1 SGHTA, CDR2 FQGNSA. After removal of 5 bases from V and 10 bases from J, the junction contained 6 bases not matched to a gene. This CDR3 is 15 amino acids long. CDR3 in DNA: TGTGCCAGCAGCGAAAGGGGGACAGGGGGCTCACCCCTCCACTTT. Translated: CASSERGTGGSPLHF.

This clone was seen only a few times. The rearrangement links TRBV6-5 to TRBJ2-7; D is perhaps TRBD2 (6 bases). The CDR3 has 14 amino acids. Trimming took off 0 bases at V and 3 bases at J, with 9 bases between the two ends. Germline V lookup: CDR1 MNHEY, CDR2 SVGAGI. The CDR3 here is CASSYSGGRYEQYF. CDR3 DNA sequence: TGTGCCAGCAGTTACTCCGGGGGACGCTACGAGCAGTACTTC.

The V call is TRBV5-1, the J call TRBJ2-1, with 15 bases aligning to TRBD2. From germline, CDR1 is SGHRS and CDR2 YFSETQ. The CDR3 has 19 amino acids. The junction had 12 bases not matched to a gene; V was cut back by 3 bases and J by 5 bases. DNA for the CDR3: TGCGCCAGCAGCTCGGTCCCGGGACTAGCGGGAGGAACCCACAATGAGCAGTTCTTC. Translated: CASSSVPGLAGGTHNEQFF.

This clone turned up a few times. In DNA, the CDR3 is TGTGCCGGAACCGGGACTAGCGGGAGTACACAAGATACGCAGTATTTT. This codes for CAGTGTSGSTQDTQYF. The gene calls are TRBV30 and TRBJ2-3; 14 bases align to TRBD2. V lost 8 bases, J lost 5 bases, and 12 bases stayed unmatched. Germline values: CDR1 GTSNPN, CDR2 SVGIG (reference sequence). CDR3 length: 16 residues.

This clone occurred a few times. The chain combines TRBV18 with TRBJ1-1, with TRBD1 matching 8 bases. V was pared by 4 bases and J by 3 bases, with 4 bases of the junction left unmatched. CDR3 length: 14 amino acids. Germline V gene sequence: CDR1 KGHSH, CDR2 LQKENI. The CDR3 DNA reads TGTGCCAGCTCACGATTGGACAGGGACACTGAAGCTTTCTTT. This codes for CASSRLDRDTEAFF.

The chain is built from TRBV7-7 and TRBJ2-2, with D tentatively TRBD1 (5 bases). Germline V gives CDR1 SSHAT, CDR2 FNYEAQ (reference sequence). The CDR3 extends over 15 amino acids. The V and J ends lost 5 bases and 7 bases respectively, with 17 bases between them. The CDR3 coding sequence is TGTGCCAGCAGCGATGAGGAAAGGGGCAACGGGGAGCTGTTTTTT. Its protein is CASSDEERGNGELFF. The variable domain in full, with the rest retrieved from reference TRBV7-7 and TRBJ2-2, is GAGVSQSPRYKVTKRGQDVTLRCDPISSHATLYWYQQALGQGPEFLTYFNYEAQPDKSGLPSDRFSAERPEGSISTLTIQRTEQRDSAMYRCASSDEERGNGELFFGEGSRLTVL.

V and J are TRBV7-2 and TRBJ1-1; the match to TRBD1 covers 7 bases. The V segment lost 2 bases and the J segment 4 bases; nucleotides outside the gene matches: 4. CDR1 is SGHTA and CDR2 is FQGNSA in the germline V gene. The CDR3 is made up of 14 amino acids. The CDR3 spells CASSLIAGGTEAFF. The CDR3 DNA reads as TGTGCCAGCAGCTTAATCGCAGGGGGCACTGAAGCTTTCTTT.

The chain combines TRBV10-2 with TRBJ2-3; 11 bases fit TRBD2. The CDR3 sequence is 15 residues long. Germline V gives CDR1 WSHSY, CDR2 SAAADI. J lost 3 bases, V lost 3 bases, and 2 bases had no gene match. CDR3 sequence reads: CASSEPSGGTDTQYF. The CDR3 DNA is TGCGCCAGCAGTGAACCTAGCGGGGGGACAGATACGCAGTATTTT.

V gene TRBV5-6 combines with J gene TRBJ1-5; D call uncertain. The CDR3 consists of 17 residues. Germline CDR1 reads SGHDT; CDR2 reads YYEEEE. V was trimmed by 0 bases and J by 0 bases, leaving 13 bases between them. The CDR3 protein is CASSLEQPNDSNQPQHF. Here the CDR3 DNA reads TGTGCCAGCAGCTTGGAACAGCCAAACGATAGCAATCAGCCCCAGCATTTT.

Only a few counts were recorded for this clone. The chain couples TRBV29-1 to TRBJ2-6; D might be TRBD2 (6 bases). The CDR3 extends over 13 amino acids. Germline CDR1 and CDR2: SQVTM and ANQGSEA. V was clipped by 4 bases and J by 2 bases, with 6 bases between them. DNA for the CDR3: TGCAGCGTTGCGGGGGCTGGGGCCAACGTCCTGACTTTC. Its translation: CSVAGAGANVLTF.

This clone has just a few counts. The chain combines TRBV21-1 with TRBJ2-6; TRBD2, the table's D call, lacks a check against the DNA. TRBV21-1 is labeled a pseudogene. The CDR3 sequence is 19 residues long. The CDR3 reads CASSPRGGLFFSGANVLTF. The CDR3 region has the DNA TGTGCCAGCAGCCCTCGGGGGGGACTTTTCTTCTCTGGGGCCAACGTCCTGACTTTC.

There are a few counts of this clone. The chain uses TRBV10-2 and TRBJ1-2, with 8 positions matching TRBD1. Trimming cost V 2 bases and J 4 bases; bases outside gene matches: 6. Per the germline V gene, CDR1 is WSHSY and CDR2 is SAAADI. The CDR3 is made up of 15 amino acids. CDR3 DNA sequence: TGCGCCAGCAGTGAGAGTGGGACAGGCTTCTATGGCTACACCTTC. Its protein is CASSESGTGFYGYTF.

The chain joins TRBV6-5 to TRBJ2-1, with unresolved D. Germline-derived CDR1 and CDR2 are MNHEY and SVGAGI. CDR3 length: 13 amino acids. Trimming pared 5 bases from V and 12 bases from J, leaving 17 bases between. The CDR3 loop is CASSEREGLGQFF. The CDR3 bases are TGTGCCAGCAGTGAACGAGAAGGTCTTGGGCAGTTCTTC.

The J gene is TRBJ1-2, the V gene TRBV18, with TRBD1 identical over 10 bases. Trimming removed 4 bases from V and 6 bases from J; junction bases left unmatched: 11. Germline-derived CDR1 and CDR2 are KGHSH and LQKENI. The CDR3 extends over 16 amino acids. The CDR3 nucleotides read TGTGCCAGCTCACATCTTACCATGACAGGGGGCGATGGCTACACCTTC. Translated: CASSHLTMTGGDGYTF.

The rearrangement uses TRBV6-6 and TRBJ2-5, with TRBD2 identical over 7 bases. The length of the CDR3 is 12 residues. Germline loops: CDR1 MNHNY, CDR2 SVGAGI (reference sequence). The V gene end was trimmed by 5 bases and the J gene end by 6 bases; junction bases not matched to a gene: 3. The CDR3 here is CASSQSGKTQYF. CDR3 DNA sequence: TGTGCCAGCAGTCAGAGCGGGAAGACCCAGTACTTC.

This chain uses TRBV29-1 with TRBJ2-7; D gene uncertain. Germline CDR1 is SQVTM and CDR2 is ANQGSEA. This CDR3 is 12 amino acids long. V lost 5 bases to trimming and J lost 0 bases, with 8 bases between them. CDR3 in amino acids: CSVRGNSYEQYF. The DNA of the CDR3 is TGCAGCGTTCGTGGCAACTCCTACGAGCAGTACTTC.